This paragraph covers one T cell receptor beta chain sequence. The data stem from a study of blood T cell repertoires in COVID-19. V shed 7 bases and J shed 8 bases, with 18 bases lying between them. This CDR3 is 14 amino acids long. Germline V gene data show CDR1 as MNHEY and CDR2 as SMNVEV (reference sequence). Measured with immunoSEQ multiplex PCR; TCRdb has only the in-frame clones, and not every one. The table has more than 25,000 clones, around 90% seen once; the top ten hold under 6%. The sequence was obtained from a man between 60 and 70 years old with active COVID-19. The V gene is TRBV27, the J gene TRBJ1-5; no reliable D call. Material for sequencing was peripheral blood. CDR3 DNA: TGTGCCAGCAAATCAGGCGGTGTCGGGGAGCCCCAGCATTTT. As protein: CASKSGGVGEPQHF.